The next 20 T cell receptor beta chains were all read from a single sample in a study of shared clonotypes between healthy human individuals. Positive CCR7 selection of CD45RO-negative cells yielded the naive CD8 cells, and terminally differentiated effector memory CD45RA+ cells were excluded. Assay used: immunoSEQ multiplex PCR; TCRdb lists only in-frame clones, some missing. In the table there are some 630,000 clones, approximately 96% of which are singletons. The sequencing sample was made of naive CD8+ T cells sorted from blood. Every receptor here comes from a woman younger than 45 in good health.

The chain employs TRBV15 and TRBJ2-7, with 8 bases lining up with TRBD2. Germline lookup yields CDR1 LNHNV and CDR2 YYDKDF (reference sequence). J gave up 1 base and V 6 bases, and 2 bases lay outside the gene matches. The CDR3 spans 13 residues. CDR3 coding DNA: TGTGCCACCAGGGGACTAGGGTCCTACGAGCAGTACTTC. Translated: CATRGLGSYEQYF.

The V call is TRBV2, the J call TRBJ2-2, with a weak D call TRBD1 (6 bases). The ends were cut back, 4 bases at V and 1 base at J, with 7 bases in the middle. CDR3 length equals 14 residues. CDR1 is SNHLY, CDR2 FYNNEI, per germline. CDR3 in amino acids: CASSVTGNTGELFF. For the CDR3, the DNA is TGTGCCAGCAGTGTGACAGGGAACACCGGGGAGCTGTTTTTT.

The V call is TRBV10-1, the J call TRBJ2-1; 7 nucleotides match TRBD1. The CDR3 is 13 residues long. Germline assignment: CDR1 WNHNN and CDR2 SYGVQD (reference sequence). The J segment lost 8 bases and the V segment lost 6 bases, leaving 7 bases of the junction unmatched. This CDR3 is CASRGDRNDEQFF. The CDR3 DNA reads TGCGCCAGCAGGGGGGACAGAAATGATGAGCAGTTCTTC.

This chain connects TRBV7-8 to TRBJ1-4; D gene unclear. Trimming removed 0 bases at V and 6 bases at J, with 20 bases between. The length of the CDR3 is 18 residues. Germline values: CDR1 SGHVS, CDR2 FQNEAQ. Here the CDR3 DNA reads TGTGCCAGCAGCTTAGCGCTACTCGGAGCTAAGGACTATGAAAAACTGTTTTTT. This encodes CASSLALLGAKDYEKLFF.

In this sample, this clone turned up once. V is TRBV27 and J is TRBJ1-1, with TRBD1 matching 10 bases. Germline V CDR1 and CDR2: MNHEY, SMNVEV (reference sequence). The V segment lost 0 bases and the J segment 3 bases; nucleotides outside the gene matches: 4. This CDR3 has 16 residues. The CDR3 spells CASSLSRGTGDTEAFF. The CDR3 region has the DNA TGTGCCAGCAGTTTATCGAGGGGGACAGGGGACACTGAAGCTTTCTTT.

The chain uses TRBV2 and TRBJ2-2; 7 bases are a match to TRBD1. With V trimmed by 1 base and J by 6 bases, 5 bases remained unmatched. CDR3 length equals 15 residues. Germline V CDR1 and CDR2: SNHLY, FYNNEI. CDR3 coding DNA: TGTGCCAGCAGTGAAGTCAAGGGGGCCCCCGGGGAGCTGTTTTTT. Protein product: CASSEVKGAPGELFF.

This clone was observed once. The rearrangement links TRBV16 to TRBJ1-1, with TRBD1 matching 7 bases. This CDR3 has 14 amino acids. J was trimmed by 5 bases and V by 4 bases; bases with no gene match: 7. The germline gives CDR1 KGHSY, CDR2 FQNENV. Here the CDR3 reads CASSPRQGTTEAFF. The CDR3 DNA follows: TGTGCCAGCAGCCCGCGACAGGGCACGACTGAAGCTTTCTTT.

The CDR3 nucleotides are TGTGCCAGCAGTGGTCAGGGTTCTGGGGCCAACGTCCTGACTTTC. It encodes CASSGQGSGANVLTF. The V and J genes are TRBV6-5 and TRBJ2-6; maybe TRBD1 (5 bases). CDR1 is MNHEY, CDR2 SVGAGI, per germline. The CDR3 spans 15 residues. V lost 5 bases to trimming and J lost 1 base, with 9 bases between them.

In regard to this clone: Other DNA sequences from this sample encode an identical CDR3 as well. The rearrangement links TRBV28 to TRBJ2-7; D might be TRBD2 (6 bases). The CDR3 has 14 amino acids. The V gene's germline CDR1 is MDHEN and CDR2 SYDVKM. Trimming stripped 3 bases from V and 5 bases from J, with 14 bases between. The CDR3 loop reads CASSFGRGSHEQYF. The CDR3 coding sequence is TGTGCCAGCAGTTTCGGGAGAGGGTCCCACGAGCAGTACTTC.

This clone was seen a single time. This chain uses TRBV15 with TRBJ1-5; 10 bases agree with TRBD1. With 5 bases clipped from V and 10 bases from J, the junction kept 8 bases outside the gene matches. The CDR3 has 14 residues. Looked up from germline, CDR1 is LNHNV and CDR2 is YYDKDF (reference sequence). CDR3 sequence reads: CATSQGQGITPQHF. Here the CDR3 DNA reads TGTGCCACCAGCCAGGGACAGGGGATAACACCCCAGCATTTT.

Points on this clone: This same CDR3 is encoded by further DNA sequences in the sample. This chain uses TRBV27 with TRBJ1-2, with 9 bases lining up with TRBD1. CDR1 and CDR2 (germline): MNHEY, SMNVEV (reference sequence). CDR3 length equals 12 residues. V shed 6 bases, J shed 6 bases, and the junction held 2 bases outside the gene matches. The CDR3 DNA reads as TGTGCCAGCAGGACAGGGGGAAATGGCTACACCTTC. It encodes CASRTGGNGYTF.

The CDR3 reads CASSSTPTGPYGYTF. In DNA form, the CDR3 reads TGTGCCAGCAGCTCCACGCCTACAGGGCCCTATGGCTACACCTTC. The chain employs TRBV7-3 and TRBJ1-2; maybe TRBD1 (6 bases). Looked up from germline, CDR1 is SGHTA and CDR2 is FQGTGA. Trimming shortened V by 4 bases and J by 4 bases, and 16 bases separated the two germline ends. The CDR3 spans 15 residues.

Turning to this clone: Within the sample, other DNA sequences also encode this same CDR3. CDR3 region: CSVRLAGYNEQFF. The CDR3 coding sequence is TGCAGCGTTAGACTAGCGGGCTACAATGAGCAGTTCTTC. The chain recombines TRBV29-1 with TRBJ2-1; 10 bases align to TRBD2. Germline assignment: CDR1 SQVTM and CDR2 ANQGSEA. With V trimmed by 5 bases and J by 3 bases, 1 base remained unmatched. CDR3 size: 13 residues.

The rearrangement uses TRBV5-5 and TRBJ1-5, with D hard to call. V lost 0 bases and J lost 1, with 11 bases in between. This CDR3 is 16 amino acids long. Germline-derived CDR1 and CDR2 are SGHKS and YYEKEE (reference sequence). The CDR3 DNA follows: TGTGCCAGCAGCTTGGGAAGAGAGTGGAGCAATCAGCCCCAGCATTTT. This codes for CASSLGREWSNQPQHF.

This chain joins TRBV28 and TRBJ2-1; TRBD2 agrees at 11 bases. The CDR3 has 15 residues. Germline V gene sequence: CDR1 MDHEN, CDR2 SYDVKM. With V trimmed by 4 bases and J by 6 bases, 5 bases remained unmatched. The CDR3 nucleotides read TGTGCCAGCAGTTCTTTACTAGCGGGAGTCAATGAGCAGTTCTTC. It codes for CASSSLLAGVNEQFF.

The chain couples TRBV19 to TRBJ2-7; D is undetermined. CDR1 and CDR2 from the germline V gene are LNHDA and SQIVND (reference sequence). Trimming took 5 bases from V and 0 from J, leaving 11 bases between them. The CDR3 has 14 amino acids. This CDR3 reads CASSGVVHSYEQYF. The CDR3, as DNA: TGTGCCAGTAGTGGGGTTGTCCACTCCTACGAGCAGTACTTC.

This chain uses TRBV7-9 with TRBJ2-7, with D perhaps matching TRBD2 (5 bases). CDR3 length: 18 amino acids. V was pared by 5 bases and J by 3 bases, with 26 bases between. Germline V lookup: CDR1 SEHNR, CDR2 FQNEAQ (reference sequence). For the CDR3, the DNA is TGTGCCAGCAGCGTATCCTCCAGGAGCGGCTCCTTTAGCTACGAGCAGTACTTC. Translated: CASSVSSRSGSFSYEQYF.

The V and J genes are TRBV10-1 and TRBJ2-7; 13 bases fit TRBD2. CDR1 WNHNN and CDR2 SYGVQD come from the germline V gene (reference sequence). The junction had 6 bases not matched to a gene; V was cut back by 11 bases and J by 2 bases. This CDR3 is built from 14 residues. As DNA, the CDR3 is TGCGCCTCCATGGGGACTAGCGGGACCTACGAGCAGTACTTC. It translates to CASMGTSGTYEQYF.

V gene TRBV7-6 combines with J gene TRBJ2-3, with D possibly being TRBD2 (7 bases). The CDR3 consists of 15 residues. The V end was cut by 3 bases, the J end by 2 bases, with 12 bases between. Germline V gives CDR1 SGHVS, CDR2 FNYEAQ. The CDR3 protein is CASSLGGLVTDTQYF. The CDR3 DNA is TGTGCCAGCAGCTTGGGGGGGCTGGTCACAGATACGCAGTATTTT.

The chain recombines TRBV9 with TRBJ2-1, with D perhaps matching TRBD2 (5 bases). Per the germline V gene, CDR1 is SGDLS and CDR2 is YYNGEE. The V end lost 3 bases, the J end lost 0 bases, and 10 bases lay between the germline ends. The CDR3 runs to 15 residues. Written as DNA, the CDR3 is TGTGCCAGCAGCGCCCCGGGGAGCTCCTACAATGAGCAGTTCTTC. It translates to CASSAPGSSYNEQFF.